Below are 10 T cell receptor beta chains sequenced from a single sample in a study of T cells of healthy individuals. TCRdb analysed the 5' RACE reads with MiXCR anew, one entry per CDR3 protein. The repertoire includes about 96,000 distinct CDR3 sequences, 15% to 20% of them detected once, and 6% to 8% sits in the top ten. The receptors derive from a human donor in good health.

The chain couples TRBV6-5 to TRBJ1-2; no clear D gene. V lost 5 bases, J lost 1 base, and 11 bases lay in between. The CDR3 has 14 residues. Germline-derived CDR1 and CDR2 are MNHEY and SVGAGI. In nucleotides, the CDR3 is TGTGCCAGCAGTAAATCGGCAGATAACTATGGCTACACCTTC. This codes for CASSKSADNYGYTF.

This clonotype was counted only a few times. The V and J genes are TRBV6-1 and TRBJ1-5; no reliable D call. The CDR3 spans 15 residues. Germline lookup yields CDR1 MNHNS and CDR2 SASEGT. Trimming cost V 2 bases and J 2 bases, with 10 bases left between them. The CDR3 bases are TGTGCCAGCAGTGAATTAACTGGAGGCAATCAGCCCCAGCATTTT. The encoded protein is CASSELTGGNQPQHF.

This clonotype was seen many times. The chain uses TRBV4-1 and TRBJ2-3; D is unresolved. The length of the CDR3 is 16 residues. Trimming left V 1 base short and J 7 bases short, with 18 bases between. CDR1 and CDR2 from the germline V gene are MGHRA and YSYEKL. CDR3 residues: CASSQGASSVWYTQYF. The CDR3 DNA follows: TGCGCCAGCAGCCAAGGAGCGTCTAGTGTATGGTATACGCAGTATTTT.

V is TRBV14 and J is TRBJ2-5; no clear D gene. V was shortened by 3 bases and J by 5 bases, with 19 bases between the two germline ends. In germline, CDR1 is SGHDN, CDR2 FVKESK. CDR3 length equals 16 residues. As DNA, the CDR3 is TGTGCCAGCAGCCAGCTTAAAGGACCAGGAAATGAGACCCAGTACTTC. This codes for CASSQLKGPGNETQYF. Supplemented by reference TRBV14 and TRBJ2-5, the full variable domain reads EAGVTQFPSHSVIEKGQTVTLRCDPISGHDNLYWYRRVMGKEIKFLLHFVKESKQDESGMPNNRFLAERTGGTYSTLKVQPAELEDSGVYFCASSQLKGPGNETQYFGPGTRLLVL.

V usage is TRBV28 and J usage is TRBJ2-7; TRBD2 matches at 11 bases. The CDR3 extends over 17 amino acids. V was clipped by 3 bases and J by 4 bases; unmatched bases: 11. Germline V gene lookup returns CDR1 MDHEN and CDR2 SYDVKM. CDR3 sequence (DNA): TGTGCCAGCAGTTTCCCCAAACTAGCGGGGGCTTTTTACGAGCAGTACTTC. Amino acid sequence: CASSFPKLAGAFYEQYF.

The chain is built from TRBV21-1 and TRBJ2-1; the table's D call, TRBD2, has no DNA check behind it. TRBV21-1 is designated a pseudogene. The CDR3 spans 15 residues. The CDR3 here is CASSKEGCSDCEQFF. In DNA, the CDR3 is TGTGCCAGCAGCAAAGAAGGGTGTAGCGATTGTGAGCAGTTCTTC.

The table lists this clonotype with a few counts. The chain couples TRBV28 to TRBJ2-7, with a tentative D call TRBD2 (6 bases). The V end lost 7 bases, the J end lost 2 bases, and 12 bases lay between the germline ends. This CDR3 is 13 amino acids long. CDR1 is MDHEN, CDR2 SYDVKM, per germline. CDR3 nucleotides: TGTGCCAGCATTGGTGGAGGGACCTACGAGCAGTACTTC. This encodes CASIGGGTYEQYF.

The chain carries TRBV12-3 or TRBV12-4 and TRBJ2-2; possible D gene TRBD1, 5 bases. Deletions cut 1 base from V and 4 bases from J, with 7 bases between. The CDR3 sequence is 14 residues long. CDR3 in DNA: TGTGCCAGCAGTTTAGACAGGTCCACCGGGGAGCTGTTTTTT. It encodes CASSLDRSTGELFF.

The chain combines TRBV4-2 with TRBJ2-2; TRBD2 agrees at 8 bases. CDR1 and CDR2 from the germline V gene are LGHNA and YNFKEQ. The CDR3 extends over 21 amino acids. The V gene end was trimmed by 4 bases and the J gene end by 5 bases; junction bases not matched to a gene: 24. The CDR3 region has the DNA TGTGCCAGCAGCCCGGGACTAGTTCTTGCCCTAGTCCATGCGGGAACCGGGGAGCTGTTTTTT. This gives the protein CASSPGLVLALVHAGTGELFF.

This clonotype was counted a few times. The CDR3 DNA reads TGTGCCAGCAGTTACGGGGAGGGGGGCTCCTACAATGAGCAGTTCTTC. This gives the protein CASSYGEGGSYNEQFF. V is TRBV6-2 or TRBV6-3 and J is TRBJ2-1, with a possible D match to TRBD2 (7 bases). V lost 2 bases and J 0 bases, leaving 11 bases between the germline ends. The length of the CDR3 is 16 residues. Germline loops: CDR1 MNHEY, CDR2 SVGEGT.